This T cell receptor beta chain appears in the sequencing data of a study of a mutant IDH1 vaccine in newly diagnosed glioma. Study information: Of the patients given treatment, approximately 60% were male and 37.5% were female, and a mean age of around 38 years was recorded. Radiotherapy, temozolomide, or both had been given previously, and both were given to most. Whole-study findings and limits: Variations in leading peripheral T cell clonotypes appeared to have no connection with pseudoprogression.

The time point: baseline, week 1 (first vaccination visit). Treatment defined: pre-vaccination baseline after standard-of-care therapy. Libraries were prepared by immunoSEQ multiplex PCR; TCRdb keeps only in-frame clonotypes and omits some of them. The table lists 80,000 to 100,000 clones, about four fifths of them singletons. Concerning this clone itself: The antigen is undetermined.

The CDR3 has 13 residues. V was trimmed by 9 bases and J by 3 bases, leaving 15 bases between them. Germline lookup yields CDR1 MNHNY and CDR2 SVGAGI (reference sequence). The source was PBMCs, collected from a glioma patient treated with radiotherapy, temozolomide or both. The clonotype comes from a man between 35 and 55 years old with glioma. Some clones in this sample may be carry-over from other donors' samples. V and J are TRBV6-6 and TRBJ2-7; a possible D gene is TRBD1 (6 bases). The CDR3 DNA sequence: TGTGCCAGTAGACCCGGGACAAACTACGAGCAGTACTTC. It encodes CASRPGTNYEQYF.